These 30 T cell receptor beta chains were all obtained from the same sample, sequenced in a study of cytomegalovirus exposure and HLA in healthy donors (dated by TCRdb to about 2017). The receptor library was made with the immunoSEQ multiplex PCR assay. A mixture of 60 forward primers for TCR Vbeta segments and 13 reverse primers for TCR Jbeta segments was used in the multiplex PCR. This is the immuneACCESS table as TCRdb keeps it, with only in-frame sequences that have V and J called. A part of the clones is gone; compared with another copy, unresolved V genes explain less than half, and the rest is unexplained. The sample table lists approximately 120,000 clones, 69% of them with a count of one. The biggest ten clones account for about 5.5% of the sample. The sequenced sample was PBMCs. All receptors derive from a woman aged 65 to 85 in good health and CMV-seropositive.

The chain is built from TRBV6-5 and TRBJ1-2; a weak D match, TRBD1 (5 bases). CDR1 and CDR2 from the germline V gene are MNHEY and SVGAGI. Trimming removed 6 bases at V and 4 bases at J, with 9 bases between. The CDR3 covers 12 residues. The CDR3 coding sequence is TGTGCCAGCAGGGAGGGACTCTATGGCTACACCTTC. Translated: CASREGLYGYTF.

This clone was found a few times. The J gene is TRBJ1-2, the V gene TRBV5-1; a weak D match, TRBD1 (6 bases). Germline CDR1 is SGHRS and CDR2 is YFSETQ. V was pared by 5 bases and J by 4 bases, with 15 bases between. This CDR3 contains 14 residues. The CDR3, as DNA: TGCGCCAGCAGTGACCAGGGGCCTCCCTATGGCTACACCTTC. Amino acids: CASSDQGPPYGYTF.

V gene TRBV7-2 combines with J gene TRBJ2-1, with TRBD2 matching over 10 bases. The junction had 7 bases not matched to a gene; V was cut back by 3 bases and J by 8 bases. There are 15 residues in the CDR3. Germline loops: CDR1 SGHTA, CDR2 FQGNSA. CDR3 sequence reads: CASSFSGGAAYEQFF. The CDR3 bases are TGTGCCAGCAGCTTCAGCGGGGGGGCGGCGTATGAGCAGTTCTTC.

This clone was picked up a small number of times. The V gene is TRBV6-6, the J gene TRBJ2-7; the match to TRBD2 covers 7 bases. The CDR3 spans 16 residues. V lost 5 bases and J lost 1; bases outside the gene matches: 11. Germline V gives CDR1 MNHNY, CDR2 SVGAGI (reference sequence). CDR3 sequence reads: CASSAPGSGFSYEQYF. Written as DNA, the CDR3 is TGTGCCAGCAGTGCCCCGGGTAGCGGGTTTTCCTACGAGCAGTACTTC.

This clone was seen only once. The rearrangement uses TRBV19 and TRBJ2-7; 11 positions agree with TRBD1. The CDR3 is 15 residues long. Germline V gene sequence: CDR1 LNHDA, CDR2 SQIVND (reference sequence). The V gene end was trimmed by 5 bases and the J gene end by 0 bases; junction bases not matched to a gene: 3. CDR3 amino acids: CASSPGQGVSYEQYF. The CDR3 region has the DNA TGTGCCAGTAGTCCGGGACAGGGGGTCTCCTACGAGCAGTACTTC. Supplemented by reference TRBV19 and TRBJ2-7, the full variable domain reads DGGITQSPKYLFRKEGQNVTLSCEQNLNHDAMYWYRQDPGQGLRLIYYSQIVNDFQKGDIAEGYSVSREKKESFPLTVTSAQKNPTAFYLCASSPGQGVSYEQYFGPGTRLTVT.

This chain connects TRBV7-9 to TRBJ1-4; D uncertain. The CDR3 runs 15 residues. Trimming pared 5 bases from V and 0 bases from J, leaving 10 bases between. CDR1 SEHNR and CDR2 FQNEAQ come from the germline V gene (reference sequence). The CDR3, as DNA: TGTGCCAGCAGCCCCCGCCAGGCAACTAATGAAAAACTGTTTTTT. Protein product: CASSPRQATNEKLFF.

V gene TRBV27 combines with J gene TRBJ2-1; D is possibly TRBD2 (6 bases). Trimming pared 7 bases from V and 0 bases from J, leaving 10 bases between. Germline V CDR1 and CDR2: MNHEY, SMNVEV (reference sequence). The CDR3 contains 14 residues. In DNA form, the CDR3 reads TGTGCCAGCAAACGGGAGAGCTCCTACAATGAGCAGTTCTTC. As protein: CASKRESSYNEQFF.

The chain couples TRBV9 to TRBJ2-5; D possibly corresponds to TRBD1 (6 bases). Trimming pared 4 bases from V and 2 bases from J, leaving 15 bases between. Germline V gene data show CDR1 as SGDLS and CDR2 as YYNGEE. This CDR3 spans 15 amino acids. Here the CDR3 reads CASSLDSGPQETQYF. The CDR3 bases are TGTGCCAGCAGCCTGGACAGCGGTCCTCAAGAGACCCAGTACTTC. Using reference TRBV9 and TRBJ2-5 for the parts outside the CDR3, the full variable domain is DSGVTQTPKHLITATGQRVTLRCSPRSGDLSVYWYQQSLDQGLQFLIQYYNGEERAKGNILERFSAQQFPDLHSELNLSSLELGDSALYFCASSLDSGPQETQYFGPGTRLLVL.

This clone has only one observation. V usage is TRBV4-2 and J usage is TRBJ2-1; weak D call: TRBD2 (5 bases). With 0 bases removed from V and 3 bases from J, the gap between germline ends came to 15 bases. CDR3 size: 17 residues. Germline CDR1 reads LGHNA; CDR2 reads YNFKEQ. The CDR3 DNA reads TGTGCCAGCAGCCAAGATCAACAGCGGAGCGACTACAATGAGCAGTTCTTC. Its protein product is CASSQDQQRSDYNEQFF.

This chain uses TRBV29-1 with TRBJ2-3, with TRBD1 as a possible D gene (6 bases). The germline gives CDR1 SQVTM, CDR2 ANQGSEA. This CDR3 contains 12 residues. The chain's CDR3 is CTGQLSTDTQYF. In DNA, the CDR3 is TGCACCGGACAGCTTAGCACAGATACGCAGTATTTT.

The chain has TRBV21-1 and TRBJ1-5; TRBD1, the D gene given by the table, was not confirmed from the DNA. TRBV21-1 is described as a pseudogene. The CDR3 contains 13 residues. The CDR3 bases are TGTGCCAGCAGCAGGGGGCCCAATCAGCCCCAGCATTTT. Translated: CASSRGPNQPQHF.

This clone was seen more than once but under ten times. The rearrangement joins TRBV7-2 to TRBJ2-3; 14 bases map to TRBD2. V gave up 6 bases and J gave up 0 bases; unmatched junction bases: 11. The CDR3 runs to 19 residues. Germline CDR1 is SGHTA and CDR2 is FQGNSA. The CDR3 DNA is TGTGCCAGCAGACGGACTAGCGGGGGGTCCTGGCCTAGCACAGATACGCAGTATTTT. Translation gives CASRRTSGGSWPSTDTQYF.

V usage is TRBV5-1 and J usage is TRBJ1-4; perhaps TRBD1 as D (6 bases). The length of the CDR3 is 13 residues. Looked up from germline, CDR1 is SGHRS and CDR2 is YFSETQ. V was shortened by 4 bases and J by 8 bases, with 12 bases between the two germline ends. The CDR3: CASSTTGWEKLFF. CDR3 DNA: TGCGCCAGCAGCACCACAGGGTGGGAAAAACTGTTTTTT.

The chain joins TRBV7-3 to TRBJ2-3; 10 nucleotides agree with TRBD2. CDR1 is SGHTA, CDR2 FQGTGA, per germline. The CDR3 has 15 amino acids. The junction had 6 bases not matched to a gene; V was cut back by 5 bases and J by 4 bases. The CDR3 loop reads CASSQGLASADTQYF. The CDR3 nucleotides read TGTGCCAGCAGCCAGGGACTAGCGTCGGCAGATACGCAGTATTTT.

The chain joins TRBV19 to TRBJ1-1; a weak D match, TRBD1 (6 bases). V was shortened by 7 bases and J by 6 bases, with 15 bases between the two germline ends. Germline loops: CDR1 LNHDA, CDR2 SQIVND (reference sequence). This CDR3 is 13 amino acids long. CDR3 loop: CASTRQTGAEAFF. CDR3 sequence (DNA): TGTGCCAGTACCCGACAGACAGGAGCTGAAGCTTTCTTT. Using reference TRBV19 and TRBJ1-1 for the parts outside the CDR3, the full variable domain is DGGITQSPKYLFRKEGQNVTLSCEQNLNHDAMYWYRQDPGQGLRLIYYSQIVNDFQKGDIAEGYSVSREKKESFPLTVTSAQKNPTAFYLCASTRQTGAEAFFGQGTRLTVV.

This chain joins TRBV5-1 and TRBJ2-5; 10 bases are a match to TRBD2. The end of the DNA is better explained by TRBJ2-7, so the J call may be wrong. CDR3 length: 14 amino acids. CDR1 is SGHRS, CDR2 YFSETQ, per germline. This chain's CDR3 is CASSRAGGRDEQYF. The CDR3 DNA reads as TGCGCCAGCAGCCGAGCGGGGGGGCGCGACGAGCAGTACTTC.

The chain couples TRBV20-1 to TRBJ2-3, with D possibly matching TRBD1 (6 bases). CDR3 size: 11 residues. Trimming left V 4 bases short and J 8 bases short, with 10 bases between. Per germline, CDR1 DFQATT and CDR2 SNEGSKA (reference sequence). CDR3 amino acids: CSANLGGTQYF. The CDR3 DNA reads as TGCAGTGCTAACTTAGGGGGTACGCAGTATTTT.

CDR3 loop: CASSSIGDPSNTEAFF. The CDR3 nucleotides read TGTGCCAGCAGCTCAATTGGAGATCCGTCGAACACTGAAGCTTTCTTT. The gene calls are TRBV5-6 and TRBJ1-1; D is unresolved. Trimming removed 3 bases from V and 1 base from J, with 16 bases in between. Per germline, CDR1 SGHDT and CDR2 YYEEEE. This CDR3 is built from 16 residues.

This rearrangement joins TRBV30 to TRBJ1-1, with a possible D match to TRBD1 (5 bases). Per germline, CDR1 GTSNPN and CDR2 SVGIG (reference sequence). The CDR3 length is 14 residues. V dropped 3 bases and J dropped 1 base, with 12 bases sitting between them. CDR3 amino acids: CAWRGKGRNTEAFF. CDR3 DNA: TGTGCCTGGAGGGGCAAGGGGCGGAACACTGAAGCTTTCTTT.

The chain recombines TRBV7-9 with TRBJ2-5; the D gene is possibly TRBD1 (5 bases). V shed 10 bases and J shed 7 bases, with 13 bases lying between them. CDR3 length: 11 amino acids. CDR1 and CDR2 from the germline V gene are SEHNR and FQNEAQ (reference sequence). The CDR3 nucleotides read TGTGCCATCTCCCAGGGCGGGACCCAGTACTTC. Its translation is CAISQGGTQYF.

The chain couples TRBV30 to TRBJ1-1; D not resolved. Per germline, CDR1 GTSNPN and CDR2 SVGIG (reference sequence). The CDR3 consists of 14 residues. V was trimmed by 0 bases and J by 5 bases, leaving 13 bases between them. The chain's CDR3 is CAWSVHPGGTEAFF. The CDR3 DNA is TGTGCCTGGAGTGTACACCCGGGAGGAACTGAAGCTTTCTTT.

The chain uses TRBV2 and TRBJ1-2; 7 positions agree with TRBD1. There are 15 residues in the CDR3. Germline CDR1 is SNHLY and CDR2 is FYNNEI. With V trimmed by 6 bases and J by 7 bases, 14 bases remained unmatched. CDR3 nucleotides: TGTGCCAGCAGCCCCCGGGCAGGGGGATCAGGTGGCTACACCTTC. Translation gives CASSPRAGGSGGYTF. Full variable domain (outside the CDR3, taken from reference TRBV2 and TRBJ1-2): EPEVTQTPSHQVTQMGQEVILRCVPISNHLYFYWYRQILGQKVEFLVSFYNNEISEKSEIFDDQFSVERPDGSNFTLKIRSTKLEDSAMYFCASSPRAGGSGGYTFGSGTRLTVV.

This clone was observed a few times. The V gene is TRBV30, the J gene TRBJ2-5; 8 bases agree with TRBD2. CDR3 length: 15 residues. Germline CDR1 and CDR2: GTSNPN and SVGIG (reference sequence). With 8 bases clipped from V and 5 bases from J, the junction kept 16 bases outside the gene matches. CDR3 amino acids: CAGMGAGTRGETQYF. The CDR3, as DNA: TGTGCCGGGATGGGCGCCGGGACTAGAGGCGAGACCCAGTACTTC.

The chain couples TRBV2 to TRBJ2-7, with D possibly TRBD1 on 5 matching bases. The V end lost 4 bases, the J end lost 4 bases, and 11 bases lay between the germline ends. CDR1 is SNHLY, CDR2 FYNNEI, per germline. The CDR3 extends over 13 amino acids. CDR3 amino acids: CASSGLGPYEQYF. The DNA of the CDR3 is TGTGCCAGCAGTGGGTTGGGGCCTTACGAGCAGTACTTC.

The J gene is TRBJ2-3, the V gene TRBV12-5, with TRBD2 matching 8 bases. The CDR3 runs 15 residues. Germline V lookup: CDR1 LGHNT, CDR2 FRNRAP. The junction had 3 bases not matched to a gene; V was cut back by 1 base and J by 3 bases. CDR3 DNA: TGTGCTAGTGGTTTGGGAGCGGGGGAGACAGATACGCAGTATTTT. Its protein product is CASGLGAGETDTQYF. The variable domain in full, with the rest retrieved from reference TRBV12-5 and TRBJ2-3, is DARVTQTPRHKVTEMGQEVTMRCQPILGHNTVFWYRQTMMQGLELLAYFRNRAPLDDSGMPKDRFSAEMPDATLATLKIQPSEPRDSAVYFCASGLGAGETDTQYFGPGTRLTVL.

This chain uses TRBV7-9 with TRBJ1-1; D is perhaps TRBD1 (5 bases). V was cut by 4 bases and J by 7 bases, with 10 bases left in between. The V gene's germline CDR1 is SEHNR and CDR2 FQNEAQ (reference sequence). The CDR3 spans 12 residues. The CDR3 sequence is CASSSKQDEAFF. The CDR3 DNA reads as TGTGCCAGCAGCTCCAAACAGGATGAAGCTTTCTTT. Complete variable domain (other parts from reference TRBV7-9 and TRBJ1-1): DTGVSQNPRHKITKRGQNVTFRCDPISEHNRLYWYRQTLGQGPEFLTYFQNEAQLEKSRLLSDRFSAERPKGSFSTLEIQRTEQGDSAMYLCASSSKQDEAFFGQGTRLTVV.

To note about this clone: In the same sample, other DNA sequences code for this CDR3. This CDR3 is CASSLGTANTEAFF. CDR3 nucleotide sequence: TGTGCCAGCAGCTTAGGGACAGCAAACACTGAAGCTTTCTTT. This chain links TRBV7-8 with TRBJ1-1, with D tentatively TRBD1 (6 bases). This CDR3 has 14 residues. CDR1 is SGHVS, CDR2 FQNEAQ, per germline. Trimming shortened V by 1 base and J by 2 bases, and 8 bases separated the two germline ends.

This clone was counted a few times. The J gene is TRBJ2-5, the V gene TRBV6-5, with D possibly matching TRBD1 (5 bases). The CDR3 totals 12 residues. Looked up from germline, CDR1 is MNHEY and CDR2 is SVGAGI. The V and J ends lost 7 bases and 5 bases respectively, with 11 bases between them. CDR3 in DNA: TGTGCCAGCATGACCAGGGCGGAGACCCAGTACTTC. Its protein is CASMTRAETQYF.

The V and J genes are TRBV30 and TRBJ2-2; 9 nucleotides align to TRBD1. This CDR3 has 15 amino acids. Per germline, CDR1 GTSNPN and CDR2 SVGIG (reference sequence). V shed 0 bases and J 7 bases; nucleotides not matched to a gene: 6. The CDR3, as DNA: TGTGCCTGGAGTGTAGGGACAGGGAGTGGCGGGGAGCTGTTTTTT. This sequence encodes CAWSVGTGSGGELFF.

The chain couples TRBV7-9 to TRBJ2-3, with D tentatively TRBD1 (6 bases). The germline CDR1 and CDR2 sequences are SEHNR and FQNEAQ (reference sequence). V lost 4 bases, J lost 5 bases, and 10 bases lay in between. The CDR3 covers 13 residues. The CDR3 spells CASSSQGIDTQYF. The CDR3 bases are TGTGCCAGCAGCTCGCAGGGGATAGATACGCAGTATTTT.